This T cell receptor (beta chain) was identified during a study of human T cells and chemical hapten exposure. At the level of the study: The use of 2% DPC on around 2 cm by around 2 cm of upper inner arm skin constituted sensitization. Patch tests put 0.01% DPC on the upper back, read at 6 days. Points from the study as a whole: Clustering by CDR3 similarity yielded significantly more large clusters from expanded TCRs than controls.

Germline V CDR1 and CDR2: MNHEY, SVGAGI. The CDR3 sequence is 15 residues long. J lost 2 bases, V lost 6 bases, and 7 bases had no gene match. The library labeled individual cDNA molecules by adding unique molecular identifiers to them. TCRdb redid the calling of the RACE reads with MiXCR, one entry per CDR3 protein. The table includes about 250,000 distinct CDR3 sequences, 7.5% to 9% detected once. Time point in this sample: pre-sensitization, week 0. Indicated treatment: therapeutic diphenylcyclopropenone sensitization with weekly scalp DPC. In this sample, this clonotype turned up a few times. What it binds is not known.

The specimen was whole blood, collected in connection with sensitization to the hapten diphenylcyclopropenone (DPC). This clonotype was sampled from a man aged 18 to 30 with alopecia areata. Some clones in this sample may be carry-over from other donors' samples. The chain recombines TRBV6-5 with TRBJ1-5; TRBD1 matches 7 bases. CDR3 DNA: TGTGCCAGCAGCCACGACAGGGCCCGCAATCAGCCCCAGCATTTT. It specifies CASSHDRARNQPQHF.